This record covers a single TCR beta chain. Its target is not known. Germline is not matched at one junction end, which may reflect a read error. Making TCR cDNA involved 5'RACE template switching, which added UMIs and a universal primer site. TCRdb independently ran MiXCR on the 5' RACE reads; one entry per CDR3 protein. The sample lists some 550,000 distinct CDR3 sequences, about 19% occurring once. The CDR3 has 15 residues. The germline CDR1 and CDR2 sequences are MNHNS and SASEGT. This sample was taken from a study of T cells after yellow fever vaccination. On the study more broadly: SMART-Seq v4 Ultra Low Input handled preparation of low-cell-number fractions. Study conclusions and caveats: By day 5 rather than day 15, the secondary response had peaked, though it was weaker. Among primary-vaccination clones, most reappeared after the booster, at approximately 96% for CD4 and more than 85% for CD8.

The TCR was taken from a man aged 30-40 years who received the YFV17D yellow fever vaccine. V usage is TRBV6-1 and J usage is TRBJ2-1, with TRBD2 identical over 10 bases. The specimen comprised PBMCs, sampled 15 days after the yellow fever booster vaccination. The CDR3: CASREAGGPHNEQFF. The DNA of the CDR3 is TGTGCCAGCAGAGAAGCGGGAGGGCCACACAATGAGCAGTTCTTC.